This TCR beta chain was identified in a study of T cell responses to AZD1222 COVID-19 vaccine. V was pared by 5 bases and J by 2 bases, with 13 bases of the junction left unmatched. CDR3 length equals 19 residues. Germline CDR1 reads SQVTM; CDR2 reads ANQGSEA. This table comes from immunoSEQ multiplex PCR, and its TCRdb copy is limited to in-frame clones, with some not included. The sample carries fewer than 200,000 clones, about 90% recorded once. Points from the study as a whole: The donor cohort was predominantly white British with a female majority, and clonal diversity may have been underestimated. Just five to seven people given AZD1222 tested seropositive at baseline.

As concerns this clone: The antigen is unknown.

This sequence was found in an adult who received the MenACWY meningococcal vaccine as a control. Sequences were derived from peripheral blood, sampled 28 days after the second dose of the MenACWY control vaccine. V is TRBV29-1 and J is TRBJ2-1; the match to TRBD2 covers 15 bases. The CDR3 bases are TGCAGCGTTATTCACTCACAGGGGACTAGCGGGGGGACCTACAATGAGCAGTTCTTC. Amino acid sequence: CSVIHSQGTSGGTYNEQFF.